The sequence of this TCR beta chain was determined in a study of regulatory T cells in long-lasting Graves disease. Time point in this sample: newly diagnosed GD, antithyroid drugs for less than 3 months. PBMC RNA served as the TCR library source. The table lists this clonotype with many counts. The V segment lost 7 bases and the J segment 4 bases; nucleotides outside the gene matches: 8. CDR1 and CDR2 (germline): SNHLY, FYNNEI. CDR3 size: 15 residues. According to the study, TCR beta libraries were built with iRepertoire HTBI primers and CDR3-region Arm-PCR. Via MiXCR, TCRdb re-called the multiplex PCR reads, giving one row per CDR3 protein. Among about 450,000 distinct CDR3 sequences listed, 16% were seen once. Separately, the same data were catalogued under a study of T cells in Graves' hyperthyroidism and ophthalmopathy. That work contributes: Diagnosis of hyperthyroidism was new in patients aged 18 to 65, and its duration was under 2 months.

Sequenced here: peripheral blood mononuclear cells (PBMCs), sampled at new diagnosis, from a patient treated with antithyroid drugs. This TCR was sampled from a woman in her 30s with Graves disease. The chain employs TRBV2 and TRBJ2-5; 11 nucleotides match TRBD1. The CDR3 here is CASTDGDRGLETQYF. The CDR3 DNA follows: TGTGCCAGCACCGACGGGGACAGGGGGTTAGAGACCCAGTACTTC.